One and the same sample provided the 21 T cell receptor beta chains below, sequenced in a study of blood T cell repertoires in COVID-19. Repertoires were generated with immunoSEQ multiplex PCR, while TCRdb's copy carries only in-frame clones and drops some. The sample holds over 150,000 clones, over 80% seen once. The sample comprised peripheral blood. These receptors all come from a woman in her seventies with COVID-19, enrolled during active disease.

Notes on this clone: This may arise from a read error, as a much more abundant clone is one base away. The chain recombines TRBV2 with TRBJ2-7, with D perhaps TRBD1 (5 bases). Germline loops: CDR1 SNHLY, CDR2 FYNNEI. The length of the CDR3 is 12 residues. Trimming took off 5 bases at V and 3 bases at J, with 8 bases between the two ends. Here the CDR3 DNA reads TGTGCCAGCAGTCGACAGAGCTACGAGCAGTACTTC. Protein sequence: CASSRQSYEQYF.

The chain recombines TRBV6-1 with TRBJ2-1; a possible D gene is TRBD2 (6 bases). CDR3 length: 15 residues. Between the trimmed V and J ends, which lost 0 bases and 9 bases, there was a span of 15 bases. Per germline, CDR1 MNHNS and CDR2 SASEGT. The DNA for the CDR3 is TGTGCCAGCAGTGAAGCGACGTCGGGGACTGGTGAGCAGTTCTTC. It is translated as CASSEATSGTGEQFF.

The V and J genes are TRBV6-5 and TRBJ2-7, with D uncertain. This CDR3 contains 11 residues. V was clipped by 4 bases and J by 6 bases, with 7 bases between them. Germline V gene data show CDR1 as MNHEY and CDR2 as SVGAGI. The CDR3 protein is CASSSPGEQYF. CDR3 coding DNA: TGTGCCAGCAGTTCCCCGGGCGAGCAGTACTTC.

This clone showed up just a few times. V usage is TRBV5-4 and J usage is TRBJ1-5; 9 nucleotides match TRBD1. The CDR3 spans 16 residues. CDR1 and CDR2 from the germline V gene are SGHNT and YYREEE (reference sequence). V lost 5 bases, J lost 2 bases, and 8 bases stayed unmatched. CDR3 loop: CASSTGGGIGNQPQHF. The CDR3 DNA reads as TGTGCCAGCAGTACAGGGGGCGGCATAGGCAATCAGCCCCAGCATTTT.

The V and J genes are TRBV18 and TRBJ1-1, with 9 bases matching TRBD1. CDR1 KGHSH and CDR2 LQKENI come from the germline V gene. V shed 6 bases, J shed 1 base, and the junction held 6 bases outside the gene matches. The CDR3 covers 15 residues. CDR3 sequence (DNA): TGTGCCAGCTCGCACGGACAGGGGCCGAACACTGAAGCTTTCTTT. As protein: CASSHGQGPNTEAFF.

Written as DNA, the CDR3 is TGTGCCAGCAGGCAGAGCGGCCTTTCCTACGAGCAGTACTTC. As protein: CASRQSGLSYEQYF. This rearrangement joins TRBV28 to TRBJ2-7; tentative D call: TRBD2 (5 bases). CDR1 is MDHEN and CDR2 is SYDVKM in the germline V gene. The CDR3 runs 14 residues. The ends were cut back, 6 bases at V and 1 base at J, with 13 bases in the middle.

This clone was seen only once. This sequence joins TRBV5-8 and TRBJ2-5; TRBD2 matches 7 bases. The CDR3 length is 15 residues. The ends lost 4 bases at V and 2 bases at J; junction bases unmatched: 8. CDR1 is SGHTS and CDR2 is YDEGEE in the germline V gene. CDR3 sequence reads: CASSIEGGQQETQYF. The CDR3, as DNA: TGTGCCAGCAGCATTGAGGGAGGGCAGCAAGAGACCCAGTACTTC.

V gene TRBV7-9 combines with J gene TRBJ1-1; no clear D. This CDR3 spans 18 amino acids. With 2 bases removed from V and 2 bases from J, the gap between germline ends came to 21 bases. Per germline, CDR1 SEHNR and CDR2 FQNEAQ (reference sequence). CDR3 coding DNA: TGTGCCAGCAGCTTATTAGTTTCCTCGACGAAACTAAACACTGAAGCTTTCTTT. Its translation: CASSLLVSSTKLNTEAFF. Full variable domain (missing parts from reference TRBV7-9 and TRBJ1-1): DTGVSQNPRHKITKRGQNVTFRCDPISEHNRLYWYRQTLGQGPEFLTYFQNEAQLEKSRLLSDRFSAERPKGSFSTLEIQRTEQGDSAMYLCASSLLVSSTKLNTEAFFGQGTRLTVV.

V is TRBV7-8 and J is TRBJ1-1; 7 bases are shared with TRBD1. Germline V gene sequence: CDR1 SGHVS, CDR2 FQNEAQ. Trimming at V came to 4 bases and at J to 3 bases, leaving 5 bases not matched to a gene. There are 14 residues in the CDR3. The CDR3 protein is CASSSRQGHTEAFF. In DNA, the CDR3 is TGTGCCAGCAGCTCCCGACAGGGACACACTGAAGCTTTCTTT.

V and J are TRBV30 and TRBJ2-2; TRBD2 matches 10 bases. V shed 0 bases and J 6 bases; nucleotides not matched to a gene: 4. Germline loops: CDR1 GTSNPN, CDR2 SVGIG (reference sequence). The CDR3 sequence is 15 residues long. In DNA form, the CDR3 reads TGTGCCTGGAGTGTCCTAGCGGGAGTTTCCGGGGAGCTGTTTTTT. Its translation: CAWSVLAGVSGELFF.

The chain has TRBV3-1 (or the pseudogene TRBV3-2) and TRBJ2-2; D perhaps matches TRBD1 (6 bases). This CDR3 is 15 amino acids long. The germline V gene has CDR1 LGHDT and CDR2 YNNKEL (reference sequence). V was cut by 5 bases and J by 3 bases, with 13 bases left in between. The CDR3 bases are TGTGCCAGCAGCTTCCGGGACATTCACACCGGGGAGCTGTTTTTT. This gives the protein CASSFRDIHTGELFF.

The rearrangement joins TRBV7-2 to TRBJ2-1, with D tentatively TRBD1 (6 bases). The V end lost 5 bases, the J end lost 4 bases, and 15 bases lay between the germline ends. The CDR3 covers 15 residues. Germline V CDR1 and CDR2: SGHTA, FQGNSA. In nucleotides, the CDR3 is TGTGCCAGCAGCCCCGCAGCTACAGGGTACAATGAGCAGTTCTTC. It yields the protein CASSPAATGYNEQFF.

The chain joins TRBV19 to TRBJ2-6, with TRBD1 matching over 12 bases. Per the germline V gene, CDR1 is LNHDA and CDR2 is SQIVND (reference sequence). The junction had 11 bases not matched to a gene; V was cut back by 6 bases and J by 5 bases. The CDR3 runs 18 residues. The CDR3 region has the DNA TGTGCCAGTAGCCCTTTAGGGACAGGGGGCAGGAGGGCCAACGTCCTGACTTTC. Translating it yields CASSPLGTGGRRANVLTF.

This chain uses TRBV10-3 with TRBJ2-1; D is unclear. The CDR3 totals 14 residues. CDR1 is ENHRY and CDR2 is SYGVKD in the germline V gene. Trimming took off 7 bases at V and 0 bases at J, with 10 bases between the two ends. The CDR3 DNA is TGTGCCATCACCCCGGGTAGCTCCTACAATGAGCAGTTCTTC. Translation: CAITPGSSYNEQFF.

This clone was observed a few times. Mismatch with germline at one junction end may stem from a read error. V usage is TRBV7-2 and J usage is TRBJ2-7; 11 bases match TRBD2. The CDR3 contains 15 residues. Germline-derived CDR1 and CDR2 are SGHTA and FQGNSA. CDR3 residues: CASSLAGGFRDEQYF. The CDR3 DNA sequence: TGTGCCAGCAGTTTAGCGGGAGGGTTTAGAGACGAGCAGTACTTC.

J is TRBJ2-3 and V is TRBV11-2; 11 nucleotides align to TRBD2. V gave up 4 bases and J gave up 2 bases; unmatched junction bases: 5. The CDR3 sequence is 16 residues long. The V gene's germline CDR1 is SGHAT and CDR2 FQNNGV. CDR3 residues: CASSSLAGGLTDTQYF. CDR3 sequence (DNA): TGTGCCAGCAGCTCGCTAGCGGGAGGCCTCACAGATACGCAGTATTTT.

In this sample, this clone turned up a few times. The chain couples TRBV4-1 to TRBJ1-6; D is ambiguous. CDR1 is MGHRA and CDR2 is YSYEKL in the germline V gene. The CDR3 is 16 residues long. Trimming took off 1 base at V and 7 bases at J, with 14 bases between the two ends. CDR3 bases: TGCGCCAGCAGCCAAGCGACTGCAACCGTCAATTCACCCCTCCACTTT. It is translated as CASSQATATVNSPLHF.

In its sample, this clone was seen once. The chain combines TRBV12-3 or TRBV12-4 with TRBJ2-1; D is perhaps TRBD2 (5 bases). Trimming shortened V by 3 bases and J by 5 bases, and 8 bases separated the two germline ends. This CDR3 spans 13 amino acids. In nucleotides, the CDR3 is TGTGCCAGCAGTTTTACTAGTGACAATGAGCAGTTCTTC. Its translation is CASSFTSDNEQFF.

This chain joins TRBV19 and TRBJ2-1, with 8 bases identical to TRBD2. Germline CDR1 and CDR2: LNHDA and SQIVND (reference sequence). The CDR3 extends over 15 amino acids. Trimming cost V 3 bases and J 7 bases; bases outside gene matches: 8. In DNA, the CDR3 is TGTGCCAGTAGTATTAAGGGGAGCGGGAGAAATGAGCAGTTCTTC. Amino acids: CASSIKGSGRNEQFF. The full variable domain, with the rest looked up from reference TRBV19 and TRBJ2-1, is DGGITQSPKYLFRKEGQNVTLSCEQNLNHDAMYWYRQDPGQGLRLIYYSQIVNDFQKGDIAEGYSVSREKKESFPLTVTSAQKNPTAFYLCASSIKGSGRNEQFFGPGTRLTVL.

The genes are TRBV7-3 and TRBJ2-5; a weak D match, TRBD1 (5 bases). CDR1 SGHTA and CDR2 FQGTGA come from the germline V gene. V gave up 2 bases and J gave up 4 bases, with 14 bases separating them. The CDR3 has 15 amino acids. The CDR3 coding sequence is TGTGCCAGCAGCTTAGACAGCGCACCCAGAGAGACCCAGTACTTC. It codes for CASSLDSAPRETQYF.

This chain links TRBV6-4 with TRBJ2-3; a possible D gene is TRBD2 (6 bases). Germline V gene data show CDR1 as MRHNA and CDR2 as SNTAGT. Trimming removed 5 bases at V and 6 bases at J, with 21 bases between. The CDR3 runs 16 residues. The CDR3 region has the DNA TGTGCCAGCAGTACGACTAGTCCATTGAAGAGCGATACGCAGTATTTT. It is translated as CASSTTSPLKSDTQYF.